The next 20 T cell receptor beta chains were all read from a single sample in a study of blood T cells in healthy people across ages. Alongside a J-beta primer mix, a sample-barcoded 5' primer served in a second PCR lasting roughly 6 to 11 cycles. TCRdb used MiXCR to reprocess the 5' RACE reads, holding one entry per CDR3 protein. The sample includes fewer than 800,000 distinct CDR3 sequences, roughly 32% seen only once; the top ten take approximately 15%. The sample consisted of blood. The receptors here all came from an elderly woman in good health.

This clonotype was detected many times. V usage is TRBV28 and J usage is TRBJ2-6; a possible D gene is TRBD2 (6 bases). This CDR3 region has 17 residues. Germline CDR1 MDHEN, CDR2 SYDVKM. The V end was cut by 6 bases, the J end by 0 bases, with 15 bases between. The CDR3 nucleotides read TGTGCCAGCAGCCTGGGGGGACTGGGCTCTGGGGCCAACGTCCTGACTTTC. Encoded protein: CASSLGGLGSGANVLTF. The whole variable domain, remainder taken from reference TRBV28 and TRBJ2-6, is DVKVTQSSRYLVKRTGEKVFLECVQDMDHENMFWYRQDPGLGLRLIYFSYDVKMKEKGDIPEGYSVSREKKERFSLILESASTNQTSMYLCASSLGGLGSGANVLTFGAGSRLTVL.

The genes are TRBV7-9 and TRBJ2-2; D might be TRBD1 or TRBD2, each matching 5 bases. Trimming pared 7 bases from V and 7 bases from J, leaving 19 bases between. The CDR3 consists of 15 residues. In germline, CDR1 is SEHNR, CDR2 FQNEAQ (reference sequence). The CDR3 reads CASTFTSGLGGELFF. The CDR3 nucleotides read TGTGCCAGCACCTTCACTTCGGGGCTGGGCGGGGAGCTGTTTTTT. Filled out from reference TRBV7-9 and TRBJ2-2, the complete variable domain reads DTGVSQNPRHKITKRGQNVTFRCDPISEHNRLYWYRQTLGQGPEFLTYFQNEAQLEKSRLLSDRFSAERPKGSFSTLEIQRTEQGDSAMYLCASTFTSGLGGELFFGEGSRLTVL.

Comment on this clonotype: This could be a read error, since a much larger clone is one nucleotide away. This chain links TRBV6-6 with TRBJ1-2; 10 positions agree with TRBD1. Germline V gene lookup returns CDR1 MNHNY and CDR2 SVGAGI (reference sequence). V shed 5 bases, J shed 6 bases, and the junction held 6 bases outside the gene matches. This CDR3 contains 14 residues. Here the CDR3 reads CASSQGQGCDGYTF. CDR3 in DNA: TGTGCCAGCAGTCAGGGACAGGGGTGTGATGGCTACACCTTC.

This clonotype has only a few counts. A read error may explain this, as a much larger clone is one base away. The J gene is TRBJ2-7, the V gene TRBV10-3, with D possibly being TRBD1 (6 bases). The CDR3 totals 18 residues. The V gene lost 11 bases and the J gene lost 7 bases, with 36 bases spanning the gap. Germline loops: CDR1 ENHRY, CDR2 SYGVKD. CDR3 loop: CAAGGLLVRLGTDAEQYF. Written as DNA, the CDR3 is TGTGCCGCTGGGGGCTTACTAGTTCGTCTGGGTACTGATGCTGAGCAGTACTTC.

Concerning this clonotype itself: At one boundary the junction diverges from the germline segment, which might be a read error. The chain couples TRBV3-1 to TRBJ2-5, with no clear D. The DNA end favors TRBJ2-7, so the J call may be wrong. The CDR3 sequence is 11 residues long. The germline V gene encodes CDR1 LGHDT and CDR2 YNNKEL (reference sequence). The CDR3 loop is CAGSQTYEQYF. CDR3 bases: TGTGCCGGCAGCCAGACCTACGAGCAGTACTTC.

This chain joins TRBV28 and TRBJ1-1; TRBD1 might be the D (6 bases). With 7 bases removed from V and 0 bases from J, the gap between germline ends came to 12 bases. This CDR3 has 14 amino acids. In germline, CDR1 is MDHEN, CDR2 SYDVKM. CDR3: CASIWGAVNTEAFF. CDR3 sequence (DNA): TGTGCCAGCATCTGGGGGGCAGTGAACACTGAAGCTTTCTTT.

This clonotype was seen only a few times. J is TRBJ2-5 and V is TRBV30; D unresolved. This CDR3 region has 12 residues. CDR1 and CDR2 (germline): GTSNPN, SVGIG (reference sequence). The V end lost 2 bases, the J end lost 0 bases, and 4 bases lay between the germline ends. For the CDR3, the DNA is TGTGCCTGGAGTAAGGACCAAGAGACCCAGTACTTC. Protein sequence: CAWSKDQETQYF.

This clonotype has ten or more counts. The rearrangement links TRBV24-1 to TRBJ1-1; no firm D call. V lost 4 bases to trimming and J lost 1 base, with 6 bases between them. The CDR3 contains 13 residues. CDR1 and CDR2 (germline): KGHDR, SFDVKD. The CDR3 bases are TGTGCCACCAGTGAGGGGAAGAACACTGAAGCTTTCTTT. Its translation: CATSEGKNTEAFF.

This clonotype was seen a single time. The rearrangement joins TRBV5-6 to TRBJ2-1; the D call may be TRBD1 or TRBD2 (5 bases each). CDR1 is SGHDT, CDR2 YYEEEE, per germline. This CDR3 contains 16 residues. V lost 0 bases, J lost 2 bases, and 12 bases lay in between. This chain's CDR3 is CASSLVGASPYNEQFF. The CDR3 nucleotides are TGTGCCAGCAGCTTGGTAGGGGCTAGCCCCTACAATGAGCAGTTCTTC.

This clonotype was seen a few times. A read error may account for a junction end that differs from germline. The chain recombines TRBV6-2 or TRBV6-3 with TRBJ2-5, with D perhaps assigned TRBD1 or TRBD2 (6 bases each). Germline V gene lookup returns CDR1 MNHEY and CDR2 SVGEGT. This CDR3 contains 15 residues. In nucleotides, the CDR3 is TGTACCAGCAGTCTACAGGGACTCGTCCAAGAGACCCAGTACTTC. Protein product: CTSSLQGLVQETQYF.

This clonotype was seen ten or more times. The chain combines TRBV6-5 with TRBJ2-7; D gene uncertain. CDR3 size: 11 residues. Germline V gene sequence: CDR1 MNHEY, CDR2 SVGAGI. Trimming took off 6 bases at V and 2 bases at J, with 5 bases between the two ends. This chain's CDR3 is CASRTPYEQYF. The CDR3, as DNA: TGTGCCAGCAGGACCCCCTACGAGCAGTACTTC.

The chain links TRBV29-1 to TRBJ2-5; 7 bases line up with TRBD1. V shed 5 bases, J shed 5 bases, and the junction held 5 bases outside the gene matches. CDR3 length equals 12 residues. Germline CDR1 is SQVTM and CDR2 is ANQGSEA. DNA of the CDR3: TGCAGCGTTAGACAGGGAGCGGAGACCCAGTACTTC. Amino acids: CSVRQGAETQYF.

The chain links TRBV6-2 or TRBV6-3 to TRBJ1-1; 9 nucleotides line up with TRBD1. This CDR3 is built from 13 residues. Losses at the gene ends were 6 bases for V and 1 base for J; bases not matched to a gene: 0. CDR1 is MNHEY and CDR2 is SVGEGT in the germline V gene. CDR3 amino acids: CASRTGGNTEAFF. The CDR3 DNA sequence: TGTGCCAGCAGGACAGGGGGGAACACTGAAGCTTTCTTT.

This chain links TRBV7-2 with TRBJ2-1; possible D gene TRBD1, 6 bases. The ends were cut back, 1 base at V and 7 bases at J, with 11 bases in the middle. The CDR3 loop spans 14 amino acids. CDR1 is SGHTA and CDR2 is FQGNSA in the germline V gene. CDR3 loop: CASSLDRVLNEQFF. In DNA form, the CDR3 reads TGTGCCAGCAGCTTAGACAGGGTTCTGAATGAGCAGTTCTTC.

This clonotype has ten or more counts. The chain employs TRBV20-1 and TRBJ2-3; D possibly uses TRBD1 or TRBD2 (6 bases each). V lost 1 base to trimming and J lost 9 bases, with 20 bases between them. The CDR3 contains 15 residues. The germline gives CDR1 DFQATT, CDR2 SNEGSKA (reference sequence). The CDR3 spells CSARAEGGWSGTQYF. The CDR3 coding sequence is TGCAGTGCTAGAGCAGAAGGGGGGTGGTCAGGAACGCAGTATTTT.

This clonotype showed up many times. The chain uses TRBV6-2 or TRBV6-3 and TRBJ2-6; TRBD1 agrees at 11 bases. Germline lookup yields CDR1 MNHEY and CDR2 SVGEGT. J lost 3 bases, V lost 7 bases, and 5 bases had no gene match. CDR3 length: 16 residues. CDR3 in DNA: TGTGCCAGCACTGGACAGGGGGCGCTTGGGGCCAACGTCCTGACTTTC. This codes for CASTGQGALGANVLTF.

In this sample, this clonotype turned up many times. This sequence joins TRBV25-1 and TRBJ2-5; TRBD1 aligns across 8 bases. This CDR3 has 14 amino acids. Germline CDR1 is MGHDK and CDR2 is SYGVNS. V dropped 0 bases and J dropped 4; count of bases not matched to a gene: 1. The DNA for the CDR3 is TGTGCCAGCAGTGAATATCAGGGGGCAGAGACCCAGTACTTC. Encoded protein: CASSEYQGAETQYF.

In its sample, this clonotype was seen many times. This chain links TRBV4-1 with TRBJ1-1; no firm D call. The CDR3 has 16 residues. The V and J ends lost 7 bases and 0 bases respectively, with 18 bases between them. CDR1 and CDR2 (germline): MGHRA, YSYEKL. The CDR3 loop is CASTRTRFELNTEAFF. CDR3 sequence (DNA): TGCGCCAGCACACGGACCCGATTTGAATTGAACACTGAAGCTTTCTTT.

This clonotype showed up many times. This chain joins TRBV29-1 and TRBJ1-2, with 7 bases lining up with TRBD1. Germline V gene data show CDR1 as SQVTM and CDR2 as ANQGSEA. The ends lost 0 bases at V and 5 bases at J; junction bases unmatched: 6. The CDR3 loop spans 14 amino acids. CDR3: CSVEDQGVGYGYTF. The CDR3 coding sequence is TGCAGCGTTGAAGATCAGGGGGTAGGGTATGGCTACACCTTC.

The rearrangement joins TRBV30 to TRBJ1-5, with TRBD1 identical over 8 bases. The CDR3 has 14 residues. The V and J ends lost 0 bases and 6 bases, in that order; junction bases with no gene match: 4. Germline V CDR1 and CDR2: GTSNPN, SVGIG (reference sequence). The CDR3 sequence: CAWSVQQGGQPQHF. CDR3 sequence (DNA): TGTGCCTGGAGTGTACAACAGGGGGGTCAGCCCCAGCATTTT.